One sample yielded the 20 T cell receptor beta chains listed below, sequenced in a study of Ad26.COV2.S vaccination and SARS-CoV-2 variants. Treatment here: 19 received Ad26.COV2.S at low or high dose, single or two shots; several received placebo; per-sample allocation not given. All samples were drawn on day 63, counting from the first vaccine or placebo injection. The assay was immunoSEQ multiplex PCR, and TCRdb's table has in-frame clones only and misses some. The data hold approximately 300,000 clones, with around four fifths observed a single time. The sample here was peripheral blood, taken in a trial of Ad26.COV2.S vaccine versus placebo. These receptors all come from a person between 18 and 65 years old who received the Ad26.COV2.S COVID-19 vaccine or a placebo.

V usage is TRBV9 and J usage is TRBJ2-3, with TRBD1 matching over 10 bases. Germline-derived CDR1 and CDR2 are SGDLS and YYNGEE. The CDR3 extends over 19 amino acids. V gave up 4 bases and J gave up 0 bases; unmatched junction bases: 14. As DNA, the CDR3 is TGTGCCAGCAGCCGTGGGCGGACAGGGGGTAGGAAGAGCACAGATACGCAGTATTTT. It yields the protein CASSRGRTGGRKSTDTQYF.

Of note for this clone: The same CDR3 arises from other DNA sequences in this sample as well. The rearrangement joins TRBV2 to TRBJ1-5; D is unresolved. V was pared by 7 bases and J by 2 bases, with 6 bases between. The CDR3 consists of 12 residues. CDR1 and CDR2 (germline): SNHLY, FYNNEI. CDR3 amino acids: CASTGGNQPQHF. The CDR3 DNA reads as TGTGCCAGCACGGGTGGCAATCAGCCCCAGCATTTT.

The chain is built from TRBV19 and TRBJ1-2; 8 bases fit TRBD1. The V gene end was trimmed by 6 bases and the J gene end by 8 bases; junction bases not matched to a gene: 14. CDR1 LNHDA and CDR2 SQIVND come from the germline V gene (reference sequence). The CDR3 loop spans 15 amino acids. CDR3 in amino acids: CASRDRTGRREGYTF. CDR3 sequence (DNA): TGTGCCAGTAGAGACAGGACAGGGCGTCGGGAAGGCTACACCTTC.

The gene calls are TRBV2 and TRBJ2-7; 7 nucleotides agree with TRBD1. Trimming at V came to 7 bases and at J to 2 bases, leaving 8 bases not matched to a gene. Per the germline V gene, CDR1 is SNHLY and CDR2 is FYNNEI. This CDR3 has 14 residues. CDR3 sequence reads: CASKADRDAYEQYF. Here the CDR3 DNA reads TGTGCCAGCAAAGCCGACAGGGACGCCTACGAGCAGTACTTC.

The rearrangement joins TRBV7-9 to TRBJ2-5, with TRBD1 matching over 7 bases. The CDR3 consists of 14 residues. V lost 5 bases to trimming and J lost 2 bases; unmatched junction nucleotides: 5. Germline CDR1 is SEHNR and CDR2 is FQNEAQ (reference sequence). CDR3 in amino acids: CASSPGQRQETQYF. The DNA for the CDR3 is TGTGCCAGCAGCCCGGGACAGAGACAAGAGACCCAGTACTTC.

This rearrangement joins TRBV4-2 to TRBJ1-2, with 8 bases that match TRBD1. The CDR3 totals 15 residues. Germline CDR1 reads LGHNA; CDR2 reads YNFKEQ. With V trimmed by 1 base and J by 8 bases, 9 bases remained unmatched. The chain's CDR3 is CASSQARQGREGYTF. CDR3 DNA sequence: TGTGCCAGCAGCCAAGCTAGACAGGGGAGAGAAGGCTACACCTTC.

V usage is TRBV11-3 and J usage is TRBJ2-2, with TRBD1 as a possible D gene (6 bases). CDR3 length: 16 amino acids. The germline V gene encodes CDR1 SGHNT and CDR2 YENEEA. V gave up 6 bases and J gave up 1 base, with 15 bases separating them. CDR3 loop: CASRGMGAGNTGELFF. The CDR3 nucleotides are TGTGCCAGCAGGGGAATGGGGGCTGGGAACACCGGGGAGCTGTTTTTT.

The chain joins TRBV27 to TRBJ1-2; D is possibly TRBD1 (6 bases). Trimming removed 7 bases at V and 4 bases at J, with 19 bases between. The length of the CDR3 is 15 residues. CDR1 and CDR2 (germline): MNHEY, SMNVEV (reference sequence). DNA of the CDR3: TGTGCCAGCACCAAAACCGGGGGGCGCGGCTATGGCTACACCTTC. Translation gives CASTKTGGRGYGYTF.

The CDR3 here is CASSQTRGTQYF. The CDR3 DNA reads TGTGCCAGCAGCCAGACTCGTGGGACCCAGTACTTC. The rearrangement joins TRBV7-2 to TRBJ2-5; D ambiguous. CDR3 length: 12 amino acids. Germline-derived CDR1 and CDR2 are SGHTA and FQGNSA. V was clipped by 5 bases and J by 7 bases, with 11 bases between them.

V usage is TRBV28 and J usage is TRBJ1-5; possibly TRBD1 for D (5 bases). The CDR3 totals 14 residues. V was clipped by 6 bases and J by 4 bases, with 13 bases between them. Per germline, CDR1 MDHEN and CDR2 SYDVKM. CDR3 protein: CASSSGTKNQPQHF. The DNA for the CDR3 is TGTGCCAGCAGCTCCGGGACCAAAAATCAGCCCCAGCATTTT. The whole variable domain, remainder taken from reference TRBV28 and TRBJ1-5, is DVKVTQSSRYLVKRTGEKVFLECVQDMDHENMFWYRQDPGLGLRLIYFSYDVKMKEKGDIPEGYSVSREKKERFSLILESASTNQTSMYLCASSSGTKNQPQHFGDGTRLSIL.

This clone was seen just once. V is TRBV7-3 and J is TRBJ2-4; D not certain. V gave up 5 bases and J gave up 8 bases, with 13 bases separating them. Germline assignment: CDR1 SGHTA and CDR2 FQGTGA. The length of the CDR3 is 13 residues. CDR3 in DNA: TGTGCCAGCAGCCCCTCCGGCACTTACATTCAGTACTTC. The encoded protein is CASSPSGTYIQYF.

This clone was found a few times. This chain links TRBV7-9 with TRBJ1-2; 9 nucleotides agree with TRBD1. Trimming took 3 bases from V and 8 from J; bases not matched to a gene: 1. Germline CDR1 SEHNR, CDR2 FQNEAQ (reference sequence). This CDR3 contains 12 residues. CDR3 protein: CASSLDRGGYTF. The DNA of the CDR3 is TGTGCCAGCAGCTTGGACAGGGGAGGCTACACCTTC. Looking up the rest from reference TRBV7-9 and TRBJ1-2 gives the full variable domain: DTGVSQNPRHKITKRGQNVTFRCDPISEHNRLYWYRQTLGQGPEFLTYFQNEAQLEKSRLLSDRFSAERPKGSFSTLEIQRTEQGDSAMYLCASSLDRGGYTFGSGTRLTVV.

This clone was recorded only once. This chain links TRBV15 with TRBJ1-5; D not certain. There are 12 residues in the CDR3. The V and J ends lost 6 bases and 7 bases respectively, with 10 bases between them. The germline V gene has CDR1 LNHNV and CDR2 YYDKDF (reference sequence). CDR3 DNA sequence: TGTGCCACCAGTTCTAGTAGACAGCCCCAGCATTTT. Translating gives CATSSSRQPQHF.

The chain recombines TRBV6-5 with TRBJ2-7; no clear D. CDR1 and CDR2 from the germline V gene are MNHEY and SVGAGI. The V end lost 6 bases, the J end lost 1 base, and 10 bases lay between the germline ends. CDR3 length equals 13 residues. CDR3 amino acids: CASSPPASYEQYF. As DNA, the CDR3 is TGTGCCAGCAGCCCCCCTGCGTCCTACGAGCAGTACTTC.

This chain connects TRBV19 to TRBJ2-7, with TRBD1 identical over 7 bases. The V and J ends lost 6 bases and 2 bases, in that order; junction bases with no gene match: 4. There are 13 residues in the CDR3. CDR1 LNHDA and CDR2 SQIVND come from the germline V gene (reference sequence). The CDR3 here is CASRRQGAYEQYF. CDR3 DNA sequence: TGTGCCAGTAGACGACAGGGAGCCTACGAGCAGTACTTC.

A single count supports this clone. The chain is built from TRBV7-9 and TRBJ1-5; TRBD1 matches at 9 bases. V shed 3 bases and J 1 base; nucleotides not matched to a gene: 1. The CDR3 is 15 amino acids. Germline CDR1 is SEHNR and CDR2 is FQNEAQ (reference sequence). CDR3 bases: TGTGCCAGCAGCTTCGGGACAGGGAGCAATCAGCCCCAGCATTTT. It translates to CASSFGTGSNQPQHF.

The chain is built from TRBV7-4 and TRBJ2-7; 7 bases line up with TRBD1. This CDR3 region has 13 residues. V shed 4 bases and J 4 bases; nucleotides not matched to a gene: 4. Germline CDR1 SGHVT, CDR2 SQSDAQ. CDR3 protein: CASSSRTGYEQYF. CDR3 in DNA: TGTGCCAGCAGCTCCCGGACAGGTTACGAGCAGTACTTC.

The chain recombines TRBV5-1 with TRBJ2-3; 8 nucleotides match TRBD1. The J segment lost 7 bases and the V segment lost 2 bases, leaving 6 bases of the junction unmatched. The length of the CDR3 is 14 residues. In germline, CDR1 is SGHRS, CDR2 YFSETQ. The CDR3 nucleotides are TGCGCCAGCAGCTTCCCAGGGGGCGGAAATACGCAGTATTTT. It yields the protein CASSFPGGGNTQYF.

This clone was seen once. This sequence joins TRBV7-3 and TRBJ2-1, with TRBD2 matching 10 bases. CDR1 and CDR2 (germline): SGHTA, FQGTGA. The ends lost 5 bases at V and 3 bases at J; junction bases unmatched: 7. The CDR3 loop spans 16 amino acids. In DNA, the CDR3 is TGTGCCAGCAGCCCAGTTAGCGGGGGGTTCTACAATGAGCAGTTCTTC. It codes for CASSPVSGGFYNEQFF.

This clone came up once. The same CDR3 also results from other DNA sequences found in this sample. V usage is TRBV7-3 and J usage is TRBJ2-1; TRBD1 agrees at 10 bases. The germline gives CDR1 SGHTA, CDR2 FQGTGA. V shed 4 bases and J 5 bases; nucleotides not matched to a gene: 2. The CDR3 totals 14 residues. The CDR3, as DNA: TGTGCCAGCAGCTCGGGGACAGGGGACAATGAGCAGTTCTTC. Encoded protein: CASSSGTGDNEQFF.